A selection of T cell receptor beta chains follows, all from one sample in a study of blood T cell repertoires in COVID-19. Clones were sequenced by immunoSEQ multiplex PCR, and TCRdb holds only the in-frame ones, with some missing. The data show approximately 210,000 clones, just under 85% seen once. Sequenced input: PBMCs or T cells enriched from blood (not recorded which). The source of these receptors is a man aged 35 to 55 who had recovered from COVID-19. CDR3s include the opening cysteine and the closing phenylalanine or tryptophan. The order of the fields is V gene, J gene, D gene, clone size, CDR3 DNA, CDR3 protein. The D gene is left open where the match is weak. Only some rows state a clone size, as once, few, many or a class for expanded clones.

v_call: TRBV5-6
j_call: TRBJ2-1
d_call: TRBD2
clone_size: -
cdr3_nt: TGTGCCAGCAGCTTGTTTCTTCTTAGCGGGACCTACAATGAGCAGTTCTTC
cdr3_aa: CASSLFLLSGTYNEQFF

v_call: TRBV28
j_call: TRBJ2-7
d_call: TRBD1
clone_size: -
cdr3_nt: TGTGCCAGCAGTTCCCCGGGACAGGGATCCTACGAGCAGTACTTC
cdr3_aa: CASSSPGQGSYEQYF

v_call: TRBV5-8
j_call: TRBJ1-4
d_call: TRBD1
clone_size: -
cdr3_nt: TGTGCCAGCAGCCCACAGGGGCGCCCTAATGAAAAACTGTTTTTT
cdr3_aa: CASSPQGRPNEKLFF

v_call: TRBV5-1
j_call: TRBJ2-5
d_call: TRBD2
clone_size: -
cdr3_nt: TGCGCCAGCAGCTCCGGGACTAGGTCCAGCCAAGAGACCCAGTACTTC
cdr3_aa: CASSSGTRSSQETQYF

v_call: TRBV4-2
j_call: TRBJ2-1
d_call: TRBD2
clone_size: once
cdr3_nt: TGTGCCAGCACCTTAGAGGGACTAGCGGGAGGGTTCTCCTACAATGAGCAGTTCTTC
cdr3_aa: CASTLEGLAGGFSYNEQFF

v_call: TRBV6-4
j_call: TRBJ1-1
d_call: TRBD1
clone_size: -
cdr3_nt: TGTGCCAGCAGTGACACAGGGACAGCCCATGGTAGGGCTTTCTTT
cdr3_aa: CASSDTGTAHGRAFF

v_call: TRBV10-1
j_call: TRBJ2-2
d_call: -
clone_size: once
cdr3_nt: TGCGCCAGCAGTGAGATAGGGACGGGAGTATTCACCGGGGAGCTGTTTTTT
cdr3_aa: CASSEIGTGVFTGELFF

v_call: TRBV27
j_call: TRBJ2-3
d_call: -
clone_size: -
cdr3_nt: TGTGCCAGCAGTTTATCGGGACTTCCCCATACGCAGTATTTT
cdr3_aa: CASSLSGLPHTQYF

v_call: TRBV19
j_call: TRBJ2-5
d_call: TRBD2
clone_size: -
cdr3_nt: TGTGCCAGTAGTATCTGGGGGACTACCCAAGAGACCCAGTACTTC
cdr3_aa: CASSIWGTTQETQYF

v_call: TRBV12-5
j_call: TRBJ2-1
d_call: -
clone_size: -
cdr3_nt: TGTGCTAGTGGTTTAGGAGACTCCTACAATGAGCAGTTCTTC
cdr3_aa: CASGLGDSYNEQFF